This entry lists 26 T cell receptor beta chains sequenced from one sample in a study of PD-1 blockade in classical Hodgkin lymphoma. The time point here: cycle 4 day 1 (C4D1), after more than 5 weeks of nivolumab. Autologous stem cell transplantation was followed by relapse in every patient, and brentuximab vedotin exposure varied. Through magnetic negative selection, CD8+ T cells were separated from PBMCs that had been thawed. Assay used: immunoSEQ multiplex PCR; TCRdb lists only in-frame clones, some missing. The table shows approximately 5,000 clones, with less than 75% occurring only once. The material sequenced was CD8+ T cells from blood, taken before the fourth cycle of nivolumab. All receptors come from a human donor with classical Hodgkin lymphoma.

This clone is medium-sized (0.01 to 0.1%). The CDR3 DNA is TGCGCCAGCAGTGAGGGTGGCGCCTCCTACGAGCAGTACTTC. This translates into CASSEGGASYEQYF. The V and J genes are TRBV10-1 and TRBJ2-7; D gene ambiguous. Trimming cost V 2 bases and J 0 bases, with 8 bases left between them. Germline V gene sequence: CDR1 WNHNN, CDR2 SYGVQD (reference sequence). This CDR3 region has 14 residues.

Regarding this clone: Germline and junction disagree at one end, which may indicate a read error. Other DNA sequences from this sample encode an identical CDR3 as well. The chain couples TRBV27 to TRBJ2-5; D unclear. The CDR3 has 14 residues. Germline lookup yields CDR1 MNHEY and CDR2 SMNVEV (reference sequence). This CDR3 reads CASSLSESTETQYF. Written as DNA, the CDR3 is TGTGCCAGCAGTTTATCGGAGTCCACGGAGACTCAGTACTTC.

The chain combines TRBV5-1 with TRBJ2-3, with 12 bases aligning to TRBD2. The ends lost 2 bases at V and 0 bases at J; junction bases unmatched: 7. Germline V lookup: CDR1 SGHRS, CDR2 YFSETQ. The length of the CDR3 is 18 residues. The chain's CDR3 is CASSLHPGTSGSTDTQYF. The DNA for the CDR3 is TGCGCCAGCAGCTTACACCCCGGGACTAGCGGGAGCACAGATACGCAGTATTTT.

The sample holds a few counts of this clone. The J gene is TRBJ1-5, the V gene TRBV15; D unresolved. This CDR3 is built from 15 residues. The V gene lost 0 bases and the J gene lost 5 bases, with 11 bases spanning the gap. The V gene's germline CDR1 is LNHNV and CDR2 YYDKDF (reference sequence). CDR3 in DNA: TGTGCCACCAGCAGAGACCGGGCCAGTTATCAGCCCCAGCATTTT. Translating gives CATSRDRASYQPQHF. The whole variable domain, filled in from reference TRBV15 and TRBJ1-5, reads DAMVIQNPRYQVTQFGKPVTLSCSQTLNHNVMYWYQQKSSQAPKLLFHYYDKDFNNEADTPDNFQSRRPNTSFCFLDIRSPGLGDTAMYLCATSRDRASYQPQHFGDGTRLSIL.

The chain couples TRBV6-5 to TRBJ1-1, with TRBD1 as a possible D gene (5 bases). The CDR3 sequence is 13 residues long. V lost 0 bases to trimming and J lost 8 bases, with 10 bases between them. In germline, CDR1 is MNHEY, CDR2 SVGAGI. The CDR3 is CASSYSGAGEAFF. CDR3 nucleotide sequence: TGTGCCAGCAGTTACTCCGGGGCAGGGGAAGCTTTCTTT.

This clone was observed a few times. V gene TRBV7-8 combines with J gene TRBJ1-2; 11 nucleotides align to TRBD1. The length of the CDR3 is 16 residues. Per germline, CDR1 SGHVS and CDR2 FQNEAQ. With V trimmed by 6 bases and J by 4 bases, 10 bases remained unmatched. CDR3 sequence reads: CASRDDRDRGIYGYTF. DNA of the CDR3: TGTGCCAGCAGGGATGACCGGGACAGGGGGATCTATGGCTACACCTTC. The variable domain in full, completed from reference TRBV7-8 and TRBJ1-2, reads GAGVSQSPRYKVAKRGQDVALRCDPISGHVSLFWYQQALGQGPEFLTYFQNEAQLDKSGLPSDRFFAERPEGSVSTLKIQRTQQEDSAVYLCASRDDRDRGIYGYTFGSGTRLTVV.

This chain's CDR3 is CASSPTDSGGNEQFF. DNA of the CDR3: TGTGCCAGCTCACCGACGGACAGTGGGGGCAATGAGCAGTTCTTC. The rearrangement links TRBV18 to TRBJ2-1; tentatively, D is TRBD1 (6 bases). Germline CDR1 KGHSH, CDR2 LQKENI. V dropped 3 bases and J dropped 6 bases, with 15 bases sitting between them. The CDR3 has 15 residues.

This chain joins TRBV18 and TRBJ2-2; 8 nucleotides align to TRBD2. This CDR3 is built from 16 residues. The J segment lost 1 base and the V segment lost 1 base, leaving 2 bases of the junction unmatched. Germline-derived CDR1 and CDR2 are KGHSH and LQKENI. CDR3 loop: CASSPLAGGNTGELFF. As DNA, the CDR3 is TGTGCCAGCTCACCACTGGCGGGAGGGAACACCGGGGAGCTGTTTTTT.

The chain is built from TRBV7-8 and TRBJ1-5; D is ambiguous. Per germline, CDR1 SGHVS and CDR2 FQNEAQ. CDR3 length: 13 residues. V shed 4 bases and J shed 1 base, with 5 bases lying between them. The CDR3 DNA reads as TGTGCCAGCAGCTCCGACAGCAATCAGCCCCAGCATTTT. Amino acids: CASSSDSNQPQHF.

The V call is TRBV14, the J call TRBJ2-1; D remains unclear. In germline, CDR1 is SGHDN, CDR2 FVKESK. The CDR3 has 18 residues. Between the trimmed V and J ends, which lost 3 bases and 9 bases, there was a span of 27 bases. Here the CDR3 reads CASSQLGPLRISQIEQFF. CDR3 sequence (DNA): TGTGCCAGCAGCCAGTTAGGACCCCTTAGGATCTCCCAAATTGAGCAGTTCTTC.

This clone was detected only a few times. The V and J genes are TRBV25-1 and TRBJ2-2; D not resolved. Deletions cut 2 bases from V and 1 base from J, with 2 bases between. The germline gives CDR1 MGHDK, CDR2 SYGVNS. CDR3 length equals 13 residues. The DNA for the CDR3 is TGTGCCAGCAGTGAAAAGAACACCGGGGAGCTGTTTTTT. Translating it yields CASSEKNTGELFF. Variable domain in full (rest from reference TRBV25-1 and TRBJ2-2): EADIYQTPRYLVIGTGKKITLECSQTMGHDKMYWYQQDPGMELHLIHYSYGVNSTEKGDLSSESTVSRIRTEHFPLTLESARPSHTSQYLCASSEKNTGELFFGEGSRLTVL.

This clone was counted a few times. The DNA of the CDR3 is TGTGCCACAGGACAGGACTCCTACGAGCAGTACTTC. It codes for CATGQDSYEQYF. The chain employs TRBV2 and TRBJ2-7; 7 nucleotides line up with TRBD1. The V segment lost 10 bases and the J segment 0 bases; nucleotides outside the gene matches: 3. This CDR3 region has 12 residues. Germline V lookup: CDR1 SNHLY, CDR2 FYNNEI.

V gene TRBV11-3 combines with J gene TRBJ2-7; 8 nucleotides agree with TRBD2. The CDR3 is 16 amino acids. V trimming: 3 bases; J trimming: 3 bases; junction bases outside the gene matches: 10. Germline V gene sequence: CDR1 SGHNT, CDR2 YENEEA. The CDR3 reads CASSLMASGLVYEQYF. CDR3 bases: TGTGCCAGCAGCTTGATGGCTAGCGGGCTCGTCTACGAGCAGTACTTC. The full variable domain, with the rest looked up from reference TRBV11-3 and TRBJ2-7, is EAGVVQSPRYKIIEKKQPVAFWCNPISGHNTLYWYLQNLGQGPELLIRYENEEAVDDSQLPKDRFSAERLKGVDSTLKIQPAELGDSAVYLCASSLMASGLVYEQYFGPGTRLTVT.

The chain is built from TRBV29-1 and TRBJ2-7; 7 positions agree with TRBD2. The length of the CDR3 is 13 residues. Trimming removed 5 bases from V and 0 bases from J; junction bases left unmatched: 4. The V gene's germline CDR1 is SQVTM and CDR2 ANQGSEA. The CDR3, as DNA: TGCAGCGTTCCCGGGACTAACTCCTACGAGCAGTACTTC. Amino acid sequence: CSVPGTNSYEQYF.

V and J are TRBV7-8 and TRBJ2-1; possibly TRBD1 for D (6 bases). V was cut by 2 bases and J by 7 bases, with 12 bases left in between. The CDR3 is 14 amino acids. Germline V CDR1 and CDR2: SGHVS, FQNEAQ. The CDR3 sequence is CASSLQGPGNEQFF. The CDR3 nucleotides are TGTGCCAGCAGCTTACAGGGGCCGGGAAATGAGCAGTTCTTC.

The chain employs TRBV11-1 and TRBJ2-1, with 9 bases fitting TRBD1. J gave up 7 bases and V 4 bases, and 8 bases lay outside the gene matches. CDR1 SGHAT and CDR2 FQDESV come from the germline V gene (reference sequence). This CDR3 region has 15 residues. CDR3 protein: CASSSGQGMENEQFF. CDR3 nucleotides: TGTGCCAGCAGCTCTGGACAGGGGATGGAAAATGAGCAGTTCTTC.

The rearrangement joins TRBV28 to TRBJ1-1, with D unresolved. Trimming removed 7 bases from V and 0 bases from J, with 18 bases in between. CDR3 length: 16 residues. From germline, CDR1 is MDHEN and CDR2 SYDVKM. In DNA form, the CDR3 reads TGTGCCAGCACTCGAGCCCCTGGCAGTTTGAACACTGAAGCTTTCTTT. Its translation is CASTRAPGSLNTEAFF.

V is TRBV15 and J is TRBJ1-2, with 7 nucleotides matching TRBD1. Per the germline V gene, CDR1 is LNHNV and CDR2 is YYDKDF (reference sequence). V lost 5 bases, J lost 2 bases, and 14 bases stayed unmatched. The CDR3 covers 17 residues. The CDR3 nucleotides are TGTGCCACCAGCGAGAATCCTGGGACAGTTAGAAACTATGGCTACACCTTC. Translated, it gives CATSENPGTVRNYGYTF.

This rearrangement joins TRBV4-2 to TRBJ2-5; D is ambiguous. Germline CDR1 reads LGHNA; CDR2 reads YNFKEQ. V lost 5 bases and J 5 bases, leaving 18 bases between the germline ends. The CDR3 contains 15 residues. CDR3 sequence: CASSSTGFSRETQYF. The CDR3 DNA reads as TGTGCCAGCAGCTCGACGGGCTTTTCGCGGGAGACCCAGTACTTC.

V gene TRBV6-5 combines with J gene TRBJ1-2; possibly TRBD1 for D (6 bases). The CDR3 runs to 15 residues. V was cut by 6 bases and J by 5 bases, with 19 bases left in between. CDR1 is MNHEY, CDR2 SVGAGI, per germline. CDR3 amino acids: CASREPTGPGYGYTF. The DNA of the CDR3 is TGTGCCAGCAGGGAACCGACAGGACCAGGGTATGGCTACACCTTC.

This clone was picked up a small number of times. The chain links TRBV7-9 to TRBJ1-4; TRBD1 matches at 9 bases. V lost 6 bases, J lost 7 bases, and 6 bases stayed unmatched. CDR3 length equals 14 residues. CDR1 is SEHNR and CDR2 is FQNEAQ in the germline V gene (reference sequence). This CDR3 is CASRGGQGREKLFF. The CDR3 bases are TGTGCCAGCAGGGGGGGACAGGGTCGTGAAAAACTGTTTTTT.

Here the CDR3 reads CASSLAPSVNEQFF. The CDR3 DNA reads as TGTGCCAGCAGCTTAGCCCCTAGCGTCAATGAGCAGTTCTTC. The J gene is TRBJ2-1, the V gene TRBV11-3, with D possibly TRBD2 on 6 matching bases. There are 14 residues in the CDR3. Trimming cost V 1 base and J 6 bases, with 10 bases left between them. The germline V gene has CDR1 SGHNT and CDR2 YENEEA.

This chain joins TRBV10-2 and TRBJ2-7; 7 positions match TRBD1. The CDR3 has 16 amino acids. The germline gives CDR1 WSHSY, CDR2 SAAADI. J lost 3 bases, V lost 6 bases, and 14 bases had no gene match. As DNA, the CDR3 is TGCGCCAGCAGAGATACCTACGGGACAGCAGACTACGAGCAGTACTTC. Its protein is CASRDTYGTADYEQYF.

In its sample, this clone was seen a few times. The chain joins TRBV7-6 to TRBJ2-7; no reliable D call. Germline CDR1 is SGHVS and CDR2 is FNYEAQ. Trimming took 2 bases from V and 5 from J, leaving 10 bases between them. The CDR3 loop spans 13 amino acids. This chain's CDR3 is CASSLNVPDEQYF. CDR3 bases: TGTGCCAGCAGCTTAAACGTTCCGGACGAGCAGTACTTC.

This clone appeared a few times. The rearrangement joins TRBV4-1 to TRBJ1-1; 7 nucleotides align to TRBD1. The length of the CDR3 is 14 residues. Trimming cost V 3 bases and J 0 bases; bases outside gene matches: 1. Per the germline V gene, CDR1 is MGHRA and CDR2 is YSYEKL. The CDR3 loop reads CASSQGQLNTEAFF. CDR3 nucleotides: TGCGCCAGCAGCCAGGGACAGTTGAACACTGAAGCTTTCTTT.

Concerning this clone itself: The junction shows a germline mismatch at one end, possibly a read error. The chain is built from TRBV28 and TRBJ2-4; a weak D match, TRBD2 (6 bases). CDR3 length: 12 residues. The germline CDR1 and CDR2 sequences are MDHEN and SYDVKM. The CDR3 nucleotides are TGTGCCAGCAGTTTGTTTGGGACTCCTGGGGACTTC. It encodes CASSLFGTPGDF. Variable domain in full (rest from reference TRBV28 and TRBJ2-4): DVKVTQSSRYLVKRTGEKVFLECVQDMDHENMFWYRQDPGLGLRLIYFSYDVKMKEKGDIPEGYSVSREKKERFSLILESASTNQTSMYLCASSLFGTPGDFGAGTRLSVL.